This T cell receptor beta chain was obtained from a study of tumor and adjacent non-tumor tissue in lung cancer. TCRbeta libraries were built with three rounds of nested PCR, modified from ARM-PCR. TCRdb processed the multiplex PCR reads anew with MiXCR; each CDR3 protein has one entry. The repertoire holds over 85,000 distinct CDR3 sequences, with approximately 84% as singletons. Germline assignment: CDR1 DFQATT and CDR2 SNEGSKA (reference sequence). The germline V and J ends were trimmed by 4 bases and 8 bases, with 15 bases remaining between them. The CDR3 sequence is 13 residues long. A remark on this clonotype: This may come from a read error, since a much larger clone is one base off.

No cell sorting was done before RNA was extracted from the tissue. Source material: lung tumor tissue. This receptor was obtained from a man between 65 and 79 years old with non-small cell lung cancer. V usage is TRBV20-1 and J usage is TRBJ2-1; possible D gene TRBD1, 5 bases. The CDR3 DNA reads as TGCAGTGCTACTCCAGTCCTAGGGGATGAGCAGTTCTTC. This sequence encodes CSATPVLGDEQFF.